One and the same sample provided the 15 T cell receptor beta chains below, sequenced in a study of post-analysis software for immune sequencing data. Findings and caveats of the study: In patients, TRBV5-6, TRBV5-1 and TRBV20-1 belonged to five TRBV segments found more frequently than in controls.

Unique molecular identifiers tagged the TCR beta cDNA libraries. Each CDR3 protein is one row after TCRdb ran MiXCR on the PCR reads. This table has 750,000 to 950,000 distinct CDR3 sequences, roughly 50% appearing once. No antigen has been assigned to these receptors. Material: blood. The origin of the receptors is a girl aged 5 to 17 with multiple sclerosis.

The CDR3 sequence: CASSWNFPSRGFF. DNA of the CDR3: TGCGCCAGCAGCTGGAACTTCCCTTCGCGGGGGTTCTTC. V gene TRBV5-1 combines with J gene TRBJ2-1; tentatively, D is TRBD2 (6 bases). Trimming stripped 3 bases from V and 15 bases from J, with 19 bases between. Germline CDR1 is SGHRS and CDR2 is YFSETQ. The CDR3 runs to 13 residues. Full variable domain (missing parts from reference TRBV5-1 and TRBJ2-1): KAGVTQTPRYLIKTRGQQVTLSCSPISGHRSVSWYQQTPGQGLQFLFEYFSETQRNKGNFPGRFSGRQFSNSRSEMNVSTLELGDSALYLCASSWNFPSRGFFGPGTRLTVL.

This chain uses TRBV7-8 with TRBJ2-5; D is uncertain. Trimming removed 5 bases from V and 11 bases from J, with 21 bases in between. The length of the CDR3 is 14 residues. Germline V gene sequence: CDR1 SGHVS, CDR2 FQNEAQ. The CDR3 protein is CASSLKAATLEQYF. CDR3 sequence (DNA): TGTGCCAGCAGCCTAAAGGCAGCGACCCTGGAGCAGTACTTC.

The genes are TRBV5-1 and TRBJ2-5; no reliable D call. The V and J ends lost 0 bases and 2 bases respectively, with 8 bases between them. The CDR3 extends over 14 amino acids. Germline V gene sequence: CDR1 SGHRS, CDR2 YFSETQ. The CDR3 region has the DNA TGCGCCAGCAGCTTGGCGTTAACTCAAGAGACCCAGTACTTC. This translates into CASSLALTQETQYF.

V is TRBV7-9 and J is TRBJ1-2; D remains unclear. Germline CDR1 and CDR2: SEHNR and FQNEAQ (reference sequence). V lost 7 bases and J 5 bases, leaving 11 bases between the germline ends. The CDR3 covers 12 residues. CDR3 DNA sequence: TGTGCCAGCACCACTCCCCAATATGGCTACACCTTC. This translates into CASTTPQYGYTF.

The J gene is TRBJ2-5, the V gene TRBV3-1; D uncertain. The CDR3 extends over 14 amino acids. CDR1 is LGHDT and CDR2 is YNNKEL in the germline V gene (reference sequence). V lost 4 bases, J lost 5 bases, and 14 bases lay in between. CDR3 sequence: CASSRPQRPETQYF. Here the CDR3 DNA reads TGTGCCAGCAGCCGACCTCAACGGCCGGAGACCCAGTACTTC.

The table lists this clonotype with a count of one. The V and J genes are TRBV5-1 and TRBJ2-5, with 13 bases matching TRBD2. CDR1 and CDR2 (germline): SGHRS, YFSETQ. V trimming: 5 bases; J trimming: 5 bases; junction bases outside the gene matches: 3. The CDR3 contains 14 residues. The CDR3 nucleotides read TGCGCCAGCAGACGGACTAGCGGGGGTGAGACCCAGTACTTC. This sequence encodes CASRRTSGGETQYF.

CDR3 sequence reads: CSASRWPDNQPQHF. DNA for the CDR3: TGCAGTGCTAGTAGATGGCCAGATAATCAGCCCCAGCATTTT. The chain carries TRBV20-1 and TRBJ1-5; D call uncertain. Germline CDR1 is DFQATT and CDR2 is SNEGSKA (reference sequence). Trimming pared 3 bases from V and 4 bases from J, leaving 13 bases between. This CDR3 region has 14 residues.

The chain uses TRBV6-5 and TRBJ2-1; D is undetermined. The V gene lost 1 base and the J gene lost 1 base, with 11 bases spanning the gap. Germline-derived CDR1 and CDR2 are MNHEY and SVGAGI. The CDR3 extends over 16 amino acids. The DNA for the CDR3 is TGTGCCAGCAGTTACTTAGGCGCCTCTTCCTACAATGAGCAGTTCTTC. This translates into CASSYLGASSYNEQFF.

This clonotype was detected only a few times. The chain carries TRBV6-2 or TRBV6-3 and TRBJ2-7; 7 bases fit TRBD2. The germline V gene has CDR1 MNHEY and CDR2 SVGEGT. V gave up 8 bases and J gave up 0 bases; unmatched junction bases: 10. The length of the CDR3 is 15 residues. CDR3 sequence (DNA): TGTGCCAGCTCCTCGGCCAGCGGGAACTCCTACGAGCAGTACTTC. Its protein is CASSSASGNSYEQYF.

This clonotype appeared a single time. The rearrangement joins TRBV19 to TRBJ2-7; a weak D match, TRBD1 (5 bases). Germline V gives CDR1 LNHDA, CDR2 SQIVND (reference sequence). The V end was cut by 1 base, the J end by 9 bases, with 16 bases between. This CDR3 region has 14 residues. DNA of the CDR3: TGTGCCAGTAGTATAGGGGGCAGCCCCCACGCGCAGTACTTC. Translated: CASSIGGSPHAQYF.

This sequence joins TRBV15 and TRBJ2-4; D possibly corresponds to TRBD1 (5 bases). The J call may be wrong; the DNA end is better matched by TRBJ2-7. Germline V gene lookup returns CDR1 LNHNV and CDR2 YYDKDF (reference sequence). The CDR3 runs 14 residues. CDR3 in DNA: TGTGCCACCAGCAGAGTAATGACAGAATACGAGCAGTACTTC. It specifies CATSRVMTEYEQYF.

The chain links TRBV12-3 or TRBV12-4 to TRBJ1-2; tentative D call: TRBD1 (5 bases). This CDR3 contains 15 residues. Deletions cut 1 base from V and 6 bases from J, with 15 bases between. The chain's CDR3 is CASSLVRGSGHGYTF. DNA of the CDR3: TGTGCCAGCAGTTTAGTGCGTGGTTCAGGGCATGGCTACACCTTC.

The chain employs TRBV4-2 and TRBJ2-5, with 10 bases fitting TRBD2. CDR1 and CDR2 (germline): LGHNA, YNFKEQ. Trimming at V came to 3 bases and at J to 5 bases, leaving 15 bases not matched to a gene. This CDR3 spans 18 amino acids. CDR3 coding DNA: TGTGCCAGCAGCCAGGCTCTAGCGGGAGAGGGCTGGGACGAGACCCAGTACTTC. Amino acids: CASSQALAGEGWDETQYF.

This sequence joins TRBV2 and TRBJ1-1, with 8 bases that match TRBD1. V trimming: 1 base; J trimming: 4 bases; junction bases outside the gene matches: 11. The CDR3 spans 17 residues. CDR1 and CDR2 (germline): SNHLY, FYNNEI. The CDR3 DNA sequence: TGTGCCAGCAGTGAAGAAACAGGGGGGGGTTTGGGCACTGAAGCTTTCTTT. This gives the protein CASSEETGGGLGTEAFF.

The chain has TRBV4-2 and TRBJ1-2; 9 positions agree with TRBD1. Germline CDR1 reads LGHNA; CDR2 reads YNFKEQ. Trimming cost V 4 bases and J 4 bases; bases outside gene matches: 7. The CDR3 length is 15 residues. CDR3 DNA sequence: TGTGCCAGCAGCCCCCGGACAGGGGTGATCTATGGCTACACCTTC. It codes for CASSPRTGVIYGYTF.